This TCR beta chain was recovered during a study of blood T cells in healthy people across ages. Study-wide background: Roughly one uniquely barcoded beta molecule per two T cells was captured. Study-wide points: Fewer expanded clones and more diversity marked long-lived versus aged donors.

Each sample yielded at least 5.5 micrograms of PBMC total RNA. Together with a sample-barcoded 5' primer, a J-beta primer mix was included in a second PCR lasting about 6 to 12 cycles. A 12-random-nucleotide template-switch adaptor tagged each cDNA molecule. TCRdb reanalysed the 5' RACE reads using MiXCR and keeps one entry per CDR3 protein. The sample includes 1.5 million to 2 million distinct CDR3 sequences, roughly a third of them seen just once. In the case of this clonotype: Its antigen is still unknown.

Germline assignment: CDR1 SGHTA and CDR2 FQGNSA. There are 15 residues in the CDR3. The V gene lost 4 bases and the J gene lost 0 bases, with 10 bases spanning the gap. This sequence was found in a woman in her thirties in good health. This chain uses TRBV7-2 with TRBJ2-1; TRBD2 is a possible D gene (5 bases). The specimen was blood. The CDR3 nucleotides read TGTGCCAGCAGCTCCCTAGCCTTCTCCTACAATGAGCAGTTCTTC. This sequence encodes CASSSLAFSYNEQFF.